Listed below are T cell receptor beta chains from one sample, sequenced in a study of T cell repertoires in cytomegalovirus infection. Each CDR3 protein gets one entry after TCRdb re-called the reads with MiXCR. The data show some 450,000 distinct CDR3 sequences, roughly a third seen once. Material: PBMCs. These receptor sequences come from a human donor in good health (CMV status not recorded). Some clones in this sample may be carry-over from other donors' samples. CDR3s include the opening cysteine and the closing phenylalanine or tryptophan. The size entry is marked missing in some rows and otherwise reads once, few, many or a size class.

TRBJ1-1	TRBV7-6	many	CASSPLVGTNAFF
TRBJ2-2	TRBV15	-	CATSRDSGVGAGELFF
TRBJ1-1	TRBV4-2	many	CASSQEGRDRVTFAEAFF
TRBJ1-2	TRBV7-9	few	CASSPKPAGYTF
TRBJ2-7	TRBV25-1	few	CASSARDGRTGVKVEQYF
TRBJ2-3	TRBV6-4	-	CASSNRGFSTDTQYF
TRBJ1-5	TRBV2	-	CASRPDRGFNQPQHF
TRBJ1-6	TRBV12-3/TRBV12-4	many	CASSPRGGSSYNSPLHF
TRBJ1-2	TRBV11-2	many	CASSLGQGYYGYTF
TRBJ1-1	TRBV7-9	many	CASTPPGGVTEAFF
TRBJ2-7	TRBV7-2	many	CASSLETGPYEQYF
TRBJ2-5	TRBV5-4	-	CASSETGVETQYF
TRBJ1-2	TRBV2	-	CASRKSTGVNNYGYTF
TRBJ2-7	TRBV6-6	few	CASSYSVQGTSYEQYF
TRBJ1-1	TRBV6-5	-	CASSYTRDLNTEAFF